The 25 T cell receptor beta chains below were found in one sample sequenced in a study of immune characterization of retroperitoneal liposarcoma. MiXCR was run by TCRdb on the PCR reads, yielding one entry per CDR3 protein. This table holds 9,500 to 14,000 distinct CDR3 sequences, around 24% found once. Sequences were obtained from tumor tissue. These receptors came from a female donor with retroperitoneal liposarcoma.

This clonotype came up a few times. V usage is TRBV6-2 or TRBV6-3 and J usage is TRBJ1-2; a weak D match, TRBD1 (5 bases). Germline V gives CDR1 MNHEY, CDR2 SVGEGT. The CDR3 is made up of 13 amino acids. Trimming took 4 bases from V and 4 from J, leaving 10 bases between them. The CDR3 is CASSSEGTYGYTF. Written as DNA, the CDR3 is TGTGCCAGCAGTTCAGAGGGGACCTATGGCTACACCTTC.

The chain has TRBV7-6 and TRBJ2-2; 7 bases agree with TRBD1. V shed 1 base, J shed 3 bases, and the junction held 2 bases outside the gene matches. The germline V gene encodes CDR1 SGHVS and CDR2 FNYEAQ. The CDR3 contains 15 residues. CDR3 in DNA: TGTGCCAGCAGCTTAGGGACAGGATACACCGGGGAGCTGTTTTTT. It translates to CASSLGTGYTGELFF.

This clonotype is termed medium-sized. V gene TRBV11-3 combines with J gene TRBJ2-5; D unresolved. TRBJ2-7 matches the DNA end more closely, so the J call is doubtful. The germline V gene has CDR1 SGHNT and CDR2 YENEEA. This CDR3 contains 13 residues. CDR3 amino acids: CASSLEAPDEQYF. In nucleotides, the CDR3 is TGTGCCAGCAGCTTGGAAGCCCCGGACGAGCAGTACTTC.

V is TRBV7-2 and J is TRBJ2-2; 7 bases are shared with TRBD1. The CDR3 spans 16 residues. With 1 base clipped from V and 2 bases from J, the junction kept 4 bases outside the gene matches. CDR1 and CDR2 from the germline V gene are SGHTA and FQGNSA. CDR3 in amino acids: CASSLEGALNTGELFF. The CDR3 DNA follows: TGTGCCAGCAGCTTAGAGGGGGCGTTAAACACCGGGGAGCTGTTTTTT.

The chain couples TRBV3-1 to TRBJ2-1; 9 nucleotides agree with TRBD2. This CDR3 is 16 amino acids long. Per germline, CDR1 LGHDT and CDR2 YNNKEL (reference sequence). V lost 1 base and J lost 4; bases outside the gene matches: 5. The CDR3 sequence is CASSQVAGGPYNEQFF. The DNA for the CDR3 is TGTGCCAGCAGCCAAGTTGCGGGAGGGCCATACAATGAGCAGTTCTTC.

The sample holds many counts of this clonotype. The V gene is TRBV27, the J gene TRBJ1-6; unclear D gene. Germline CDR1 and CDR2: MNHEY and SMNVEV (reference sequence). Trimming took off 4 bases at V and 8 bases at J, with 12 bases between the two ends. CDR3 length: 14 amino acids. The DNA for the CDR3 is TGTGCCAGCAGTTACCGGCCCTGGGATTCACCCCTCCACTTT. Amino acid sequence: CASSYRPWDSPLHF.

This clonotype was found once. V gene TRBV11-3 combines with J gene TRBJ2-1; either TRBD1 or TRBD2 may fit D (5 bases each). The CDR3 sequence is 14 residues long. The germline V gene has CDR1 SGHNT and CDR2 YENEEA. V was clipped by 7 bases and J by 13 bases, with 23 bases between them. The CDR3: CASTPRGEQETQFF. The CDR3 DNA reads TGTGCCAGCACCCCTAGGGGAGAACAAGAGACCCAGTTCTTC.

V is TRBV7-6 and J is TRBJ1-6; 10 nucleotides line up with TRBD1. V lost 3 bases and J lost 7; bases outside the gene matches: 3. This CDR3 is built from 15 residues. Germline values: CDR1 SGHVS, CDR2 FNYEAQ. CDR3 loop: CASSFGDRGNSPLHF. CDR3 nucleotides: TGTGCCAGCAGCTTTGGGGACAGGGGCAATTCACCCCTCCACTTT. Full variable domain (rest looked up from reference TRBV7-6 and TRBJ1-6): GAGVSQSPRYKVTKRGQDVALRCDPISGHVSLYWYRQALGQGPEFLTYFNYEAQQDKSGLPNDRFSAERPEGSISTLTIQRTEQRDSAMYRCASSFGDRGNSPLHFGNGTRLTVT.

The chain recombines TRBV6-5 with TRBJ2-5; D uncertain. V lost 2 bases and J 4 bases, leaving 2 bases between the germline ends. The CDR3 spans 11 residues. Germline V gene data show CDR1 as MNHEY and CDR2 as SVGAGI. The chain's CDR3 is CASSYRETQYF. CDR3 nucleotides: TGTGCCAGCAGTTACCGAGAGACCCAGTACTTC.

This clonotype was observed a few times. The CDR3 DNA sequence: TGCGCCAGCAGCCCTAGAGTAGGGTTGGAGACCCAGTTCTTC. This codes for CASSPRVGLETQFF. The chain recombines TRBV4-1 with TRBJ2-4, with D unresolved. The DNA matches TRBJ2-1 better at its end, which makes the J call doubtful. The germline V gene encodes CDR1 MGHRA and CDR2 YSYEKL. This CDR3 region has 14 residues.

This clonotype showed up many times. This chain links TRBV12-3 or TRBV12-4 with TRBJ2-1; TRBD2 is a possible D gene (5 bases). The CDR3 has 12 residues. The ends were cut back, 0 bases at V and 13 bases at J, with 10 bases in the middle. CDR3 DNA: TGTGCCAGCAGTTTAGCTGGGGAGACCCAGTTCTTC. The encoded protein is CASSLAGETQFF.

To note about this clonotype: This may arise from a read error, as a much more abundant clone is one base away. This chain joins TRBV6-8 and TRBJ2-1; D is possibly TRBD2 (8 bases). The J call is uncertain, as TRBJ2-7 better fits the DNA end. The CDR3 consists of 18 residues. The germline CDR1 and CDR2 sequences are MNHGY and SAAAGT. CDR3 coding DNA: TGTGCCAGCAGAGACACTCATAGGGGGCGGGGGGACTACAATGAGCAGTACTTC. It specifies CASRDTHRGRGDYNEQYF.

The rearrangement links TRBV7-6 to TRBJ2-1; D is unresolved. Germline CDR1 reads SGHVS; CDR2 reads FNYEAQ. Trimming cost V 5 bases and J 0 bases, with 14 bases left between them. There are 16 residues in the CDR3. The CDR3 region is CASSQIADNSYNEQFF. DNA for the CDR3: TGTGCCAGCAGCCAAATAGCTGACAACTCCTACAATGAGCAGTTCTTC.

This clonotype was recorded a few times. The genes are TRBV7-8 and TRBJ1-5, with D uncertain. The V end was cut by 3 bases, the J end by 0 bases, with 15 bases between. CDR1 is SGHVS, CDR2 FQNEAQ, per germline. The CDR3 covers 17 residues. The CDR3 spells CASSFSPGSPSNQPQHF. Here the CDR3 DNA reads TGTGCCAGCAGCTTCTCGCCGGGTTCCCCTAGCAATCAGCCCCAGCATTTT.

By sample share, this clonotype is medium-sized. The rearrangement links TRBV12-3 or TRBV12-4 to TRBJ2-5; D unresolved. Trimming left V 7 bases short and J 11 bases short, with 20 bases between. This CDR3 region has 13 residues. CDR3 in DNA: TGTGCCAGCACTCCCCGCGACCGGAATGAGCAGTACTTC. Translated, it gives CASTPRDRNEQYF.

This clonotype was observed a handful of times. The rearrangement links TRBV6-5 to TRBJ1-1; weak D call: TRBD1 (6 bases). The germline V gene encodes CDR1 MNHEY and CDR2 SVGAGI. V was cut by 2 bases and J by 10 bases, with 17 bases left in between. The CDR3 is 14 residues long. CDR3 nucleotides: TGTGCCAGCAGTTACGGGGGCCTGGCCGGAGTAGCTTTCTTT. Protein: CASSYGGLAGVAFF.

The V and J genes are TRBV6-4 and TRBJ2-3; 9 bases are shared with TRBD2. CDR1 MRHNA and CDR2 SNTAGT come from the germline V gene. Germline trimming cut 3 bases from V and 4 bases from J; bases unmatched to any gene: 2. The CDR3 loop spans 14 amino acids. CDR3 coding DNA: TGTGCCAGCAGTGAGCGGGGGGGCCCAGATACGCAGTATTTT. This translates into CASSERGGPDTQYF.

This clonotype was seen a few times. The chain uses TRBV6-1 and TRBJ1-1; unclear D gene. There are 14 residues in the CDR3. Trimming shortened V by 1 base and J by 1 base, and 7 bases separated the two germline ends. Germline CDR1 is MNHNS and CDR2 is SASEGT. The CDR3, as DNA: TGTGCCAGCAGTGAAGTTGAACAGAACACTGAAGCTTTCTTT. As protein: CASSEVEQNTEAFF.

The gene calls are TRBV6-1 and TRBJ1-4; no reliable D call. CDR1 and CDR2 (germline): MNHNS, SASEGT. Trimming removed 6 bases at V and 4 bases at J, with 12 bases between. The CDR3 runs 14 residues. CDR3 bases: TGTGCCAGCAGCCCCGGATGGAGTAATGAAAAACTGTTTTTT. This codes for CASSPGWSNEKLFF.

The genes are TRBV6-6 and TRBJ1-2, with D possibly matching TRBD1 (6 bases). This CDR3 contains 15 residues. Germline CDR1 and CDR2: MNHNY and SVGAGI (reference sequence). V dropped 2 bases and J dropped 3 bases, with 13 bases sitting between them. The CDR3 loop reads CASSYRGRGDYGYTF. The CDR3 DNA follows: TGTGCCAGCAGTTACCGTGGCAGGGGAGACTATGGCTACACCTTC.

This clonotype was found a few times. The CDR3 nucleotides are TGTGCCAGCAGCTTAGCGATAGAGACCGGGGAGCTGTTTTTT. It specifies CASSLAIETGELFF. The V call is TRBV7-2, the J call TRBJ2-2; D remains unclear. The CDR3 is 14 amino acids. The V end was cut by 0 bases, the J end by 5 bases, with 7 bases between. Germline loops: CDR1 SGHTA, CDR2 FQGNSA.

This clonotype was recorded many times. This chain connects TRBV6-1 to TRBJ1-6; 8 nucleotides match TRBD1. The germline gives CDR1 MNHNS, CDR2 SASEGT. The CDR3 is made up of 14 amino acids. Trimming at V came to 8 bases and at J to 8 bases, leaving 8 bases not matched to a gene. CDR3 coding DNA: TGTGCCAGCGAAGAGGGACAGGCGTATTCACCCCTCCACTTT. Its protein product is CASEEGQAYSPLHF.

Regarding this clonotype: Given a much more abundant clone one base away, this may be a read error. The V gene is TRBV12-3 or TRBV12-4, the J gene TRBJ2-3; the D gene is possibly TRBD2 (5 bases). The DNA end lines up better with TRBJ2-7; the J call may be wrong. The CDR3 totals 15 residues. CDR3 DNA: TGTGCCAGCAGAGCGGAACTACAAATCTACAATGAGCAGTACTTC. Its protein is CASRAELQIYNEQYF.

A few counts support this clonotype. The chain is built from TRBV6-2 or TRBV6-3 and TRBJ2-1; 8 nucleotides match TRBD1. V shed 3 bases and J 10 bases; nucleotides not matched to a gene: 14. This CDR3 contains 16 residues. Per germline, CDR1 MNHEY and CDR2 SVGEGT. For the CDR3, the DNA is TGTGCCAGCAGTTATTTTCCGACAGGGGTCTCTCACGAGCAGTTCTTC. It translates to CASSYFPTGVSHEQFF.

The sample holds many counts of this clonotype. This sequence joins TRBV7-6 and TRBJ2-1; tentative D call: TRBD2 (5 bases). This CDR3 has 14 amino acids. Trimming removed 1 base at V and 10 bases at J, with 14 bases between. Germline V gene data show CDR1 as SGHVS and CDR2 as FNYEAQ. CDR3 sequence: CASSLEVRGYEQFF. In DNA, the CDR3 is TGTGCCAGCAGCTTAGAGGTACGGGGATACGAGCAGTTCTTC.